These T cell receptor beta chains were read from a single sample in a study of T cells after yellow fever vaccination. TCRdb used MiXCR to reprocess the 5' RACE reads, holding one entry per CDR3 protein. The sample has 250,000 to 400,000 distinct CDR3 sequences, roughly 4.3% seen once. The sequencing here drew on PBMCs, taken 15 days after the yellow fever booster vaccination. The receptors were gathered from a man younger than 35 who received the YFV17D yellow fever vaccine. Both conserved end residues are part of each CDR3. Fields, in order: J gene, clone size, V gene, D gene, CDR3 protein, CDR3 DNA. A D gene is named only where the DNA matches it firmly. For some rows the clone size is stated as once, few or many, or as a class when expanded; others skip it.

TRBJ2-5 many TRBV20-1 TRBD2 CSASPGLAFAGTQYF TGCAGTGCTAGTCCGGGACTAGCGTTCGCGGGGACCCAGTACTTC
TRBJ2-1 . TRBV6-2/TRBV6-3 . CASSYRTPRSYNEQFF TGTGCCAGCAGTTACAGGACTCCCCGGTCTTACAATGAGCAGTTCTTC
TRBJ2-2 many TRBV18 TRBD1 CASSPGTGGFGELFF TGTGCCAGCTCACCAGGGACAGGGGGCTTCGGGGAGCTGTTTTTT
TRBJ2-1 many TRBV7-2 . CASSPANEQFF TGTGCCAGCAGCCCCGCCAATGAGCAGTTCTTC
TRBJ2-3 few TRBV27 . CASRTYRVAGDTQYF TGTGCCAGCAGAACCTACAGGGTGGCTGGAGATACGCAGTATTTT
TRBJ1-2 many TRBV6-5 . CASSYSGTSRLPPNGYTF TGTGCCAGCAGTTACTCGGGTACATCGCGTTTACCCCCGAACGGCTACACCTTC
TRBJ2-7 . TRBV4-1 . CASSQGSHTSSYEQYF TGCGCCAGCAGCCAAGGGTCGCACACCAGCTCCTACGAGCAGTACTTC
TRBJ1-5 few TRBV20-1 TRBD1 CSARETGGANQPQHF TGCAGTGCTAGAGAGACAGGGGGTGCCAATCAGCCCCAGCATTTT
TRBJ2-5 few TRBV11-2 TRBD2 CASTGTSGGPRVAQYF TGTGCCAGCACCGGGACTAGCGGGGGACCTCGGGTGGCCCAGTACTTC
TRBJ2-1 many TRBV7-8 TRBD2 CASTRGGLTNEQFF TGTGCCAGTACCCGCGGGGGGCTCACCAATGAGCAGTTCTTC
TRBJ1-5 few TRBV7-9 . CASSETGNQPQHF TGTGCCAGCAGCGAAACAGGGAATCAGCCCCAGCATTTT
TRBJ1-5 few TRBV12-3/TRBV12-4 . CASTKREGRDQPQHF TGTGCCAGCACCAAAAGGGAGGGGCGGGATCAGCCCCAGCATTTT
TRBJ2-2 many TRBV6-2/TRBV6-3 TRBD2 CASIPIGTSGHTGELFF TGTGCCAGCATCCCGATCGGGACTAGCGGGCACACCGGGGAGCTGTTTTTT
TRBJ2-5 few TRBV3-1 . CASSSVRGETQYF TGTGCCAGCAGCTCGGTCAGGGGAGAGACCCAGTACTTC
TRBJ1-1 many TRBV5-1 . CASSLMGQNTEAFF TGCGCCAGCAGCTTGATGGGACAGAACACTGAAGCTTTCTTT
TRBJ2-6 few TRBV20-1 . CSVKSAAGANVLTF TGCAGTGTCAAATCGGCGGCTGGGGCCAACGTCCTGACTTTC
TRBJ2-1 many TRBV5-5 . CASSRPYTTGAASNEQFF TGTGCCAGCAGCCGGCCCTATACAACAGGAGCCGCTAGTAATGAGCAGTTCTTC
TRBJ2-1 . TRBV21-1 . CASKGLYEQFF TGTGCCAGCAAAGGTCTGTATGAGCAGTTCTTC
TRBJ2-3 . TRBV30 . CAWGRGTDTQYF TGTGCCTGGGGAAGAGGGACAGATACGCAGTATTTT
TRBJ2-1 once TRBV18 . CASSPTDYEQFF TGTGCCAGCTCACCCACAGACTATGAGCAGTTCTTC
TRBJ1-1 many TRBV7-2 . CATARVNTEAFF TGTGCCACAGCGCGAGTGAACACTGAAGCTTTCTTT
TRBJ1-5 many TRBV20-1 . CSARPVAGEEQPQHF TGCAGTGCTCGCCCGGTTGCAGGGGAGGAACAGCCCCAGCATTTT
TRBJ1-5 . TRBV9 . CASSRLGQNNQPQHF TGTGCCAGCAGCCGACTTGGACAGAACAATCAGCCCCAGCATTTT
TRBJ2-6 few TRBV9 . CASSVALGPRSGANVLTF TGTGCCAGCAGCGTAGCTCTGGGCCCCCGCTCCGGGGCCAACGTCCTGACTTTC
TRBJ1-4 many TRBV4-3 . CASSQEIRRTNEKLFF TGCGCCAGCAGCCAGGAAATCAGGAGGACTAATGAAAAACTGTTTTTT
TRBJ2-1 many TRBV4-3 TRBD1 CASSQDSGGAVSEQFF TGCGCCAGCAGCCAAGATTCAGGGGGCGCGGTCAGTGAGCAGTTCTTC
TRBJ2-1 few TRBV6-2/TRBV6-3 TRBD1 CASMLFRDRGTGEQFF TGTGCCAGCATGCTCTTCCGGGACAGGGGGACCGGTGAGCAGTTCTTC
TRBJ1-6 . TRBV5-6 . CASSLGVGDSYNSPLHF TGTGCCAGCAGCTTAGGGGTGGGGGACTCCTATAATTCACCCCTCCACTTT
TRBJ1-2 many TRBV7-2 . CASSAYGTDYGYTF TGTGCCAGCAGCGCGTACGGGACGGATTATGGCTACACCTTC
TRBJ1-2 many TRBV7-2 TRBD1 CASSDRQGRNYGYTF TGTGCCAGCAGCGATCGACAGGGACGGAACTATGGCTACACCTTC
TRBJ1-2 . TRBV7-3 . CASSPDPSGSGYTF TGTGCCAGCAGCCCAGATCCTTCAGGGTCTGGCTACACCTTC
TRBJ1-2 . TRBV7-9 . CASSQGSNGYTF TGTGCCAGCAGCCAAGGATCGAATGGCTACACCTTC
TRBJ2-1 many TRBV7-2 . CASSLVPGYNEQFF TGTGCCAGCAGCCTAGTTCCGGGTTACAATGAGCAGTTCTTC
TRBJ1-6 many TRBV5-1 . CASSWVLNSPLHF TGCGCCAGCAGCTGGGTATTGAATTCACCCCTCCACTTT
TRBJ2-7 many TRBV7-9 TRBD1 CASSPPGQLYEQYF TGTGCCAGCAGCCCTCCGGGACAGTTATACGAGCAGTACTTC
TRBJ1-2 . TRBV10-3 TRBD1 CAIGTGGSYGYTF TGTGCCATCGGGACAGGGGGCTCGTATGGCTACACCTTC
TRBJ2-1 few TRBV3-1 . CASRETGSHNEQFF TGTGCCAGCAGGGAAACAGGGTCCCACAATGAGCAGTTCTTC
TRBJ2-2 few TRBV7-9 . CASSFWGSWELFF TGTGCCAGCAGCTTTTGGGGGTCCTGGGAGCTGTTTTTT
TRBJ2-1 . TRBV21-1 . CASSKRRGQGGFNEQFF TGTGCCAGCAGCAAACGGCGCGGACAGGGGGGATTCAATGAGCAGTTCTTC
TRBJ2-7 few TRBV30 TRBD1 CAWSRTGSEQYF TGTGCCTGGAGCCGGACAGGGAGCGAGCAGTACTTC
TRBJ1-6 . TRBV4-2 TRBD1 CASSQGPGGISPLHF TGTGCCAGCAGCCAAGGCCCAGGGGGCATTTCACCCCTCCACTTT
TRBJ1-2 many TRBV7-9 TRBD1 CASSPSRGQGARGYTF TGTGCCAGCAGCCCAAGCCGCGGACAGGGGGCGCGTGGCTACACCTTC